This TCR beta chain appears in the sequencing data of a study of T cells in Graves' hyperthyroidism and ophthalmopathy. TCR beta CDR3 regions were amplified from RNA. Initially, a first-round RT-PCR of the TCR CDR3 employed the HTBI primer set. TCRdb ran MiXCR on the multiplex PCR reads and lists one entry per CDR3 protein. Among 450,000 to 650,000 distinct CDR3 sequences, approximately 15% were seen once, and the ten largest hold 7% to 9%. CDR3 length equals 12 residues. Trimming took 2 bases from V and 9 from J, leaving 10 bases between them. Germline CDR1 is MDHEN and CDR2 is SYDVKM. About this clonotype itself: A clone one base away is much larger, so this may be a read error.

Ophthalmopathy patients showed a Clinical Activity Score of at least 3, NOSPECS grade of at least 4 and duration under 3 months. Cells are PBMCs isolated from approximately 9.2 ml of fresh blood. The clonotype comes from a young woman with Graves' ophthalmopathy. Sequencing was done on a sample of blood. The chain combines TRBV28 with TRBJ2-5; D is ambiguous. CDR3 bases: TGTGCCAGCAGTTTACTGTTCGAGGCCCAGTACTTC. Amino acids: CASSLLFEAQYF.